The entry below gives a single T cell receptor (beta chain) sequence along with its context. This specimen comes from a study of patients and donors after allogeneic stem cell transplantation. The CDR3 contains 12 residues. The J segment lost 10 bases and the V segment lost 3 bases, leaving 6 bases of the junction unmatched. Germline V gives CDR1 DFQATT, CDR2 SNEGSKA (reference sequence). TCRdb called the RT-PCR reads again in MiXCR, with one record for every CDR3 protein. Of 200,000 to 250,000 distinct CDR3 sequences listed, roughly 15% are singletons. The J gene is TRBJ1-1, the V gene TRBV20-1; 9 nucleotides align to TRBD1. The receptor was derived from a human donor who was either an allogeneic HSCT recipient or a stem cell or donor lymphocyte infusion donor (not recorded which). It is not recorded whose cells these are; they may come from a transplant donor. Material for sequencing was blood, either unsorted or a sorted T cell fraction (not recorded which). The CDR3 spells CSASGQGLRAFF. CDR3 DNA sequence: TGCAGTGCTAGCGGACAGGGGTTAAGAGCTTTCTTT.